The rows below give T cell receptor beta chains drawn from one sample of a study of shared clonotypes between healthy human individuals. Sequencing was performed with immunoSEQ multiplex PCR; in TCRdb, only in-frame clones are kept and a portion is missing. This sample carries about 1.4 million clones, roughly 96% of them seen once, and the ten largest clones take approximately 1.1%. The sequenced material came from naive CD4+ T cells sorted from blood. The receptors shown here come from a man aged 30-40 years in good health. The CDR3 runs from the conserved cysteine through the conserved F or W. D genes are given only for firm matches. Clone size is not always given. Where it is, it says once, few, many or a class for expanded clones.

v_call: TRBV18; clone_size: NA; j_call: TRBJ2-7; d_call: NA; cdr3_nt: TGTGCCAGCTCACCCGACGGACGGGAATCGGGAACTCCCTACGAGCAGTACTTC; cdr3_aa: CASSPDGRESGTPYEQYF
v_call: TRBV4-1; clone_size: NA; j_call: TRBJ2-1; d_call: TRBD2; cdr3_nt: TGCGCCAGCAGCCAGCCACGGACTAGCGGGGAATGGAGCTCCTACAATGAGCAGTTCTTC; cdr3_aa: CASSQPRTSGEWSSYNEQFF
v_call: TRBV9; clone_size: once; j_call: TRBJ2-2; d_call: NA; cdr3_nt: TGTGCCAGCAGCGCCGTCCTGAACACCGGGGAGCTGTTTTTT; cdr3_aa: CASSAVLNTGELFF
v_call: TRBV4-3; clone_size: once; j_call: TRBJ1-1; d_call: TRBD1; cdr3_nt: TGCGCCAGCAGCCAAGATCTGACAGGGGCTGAAGCTTTCTTT; cdr3_aa: CASSQDLTGAEAFF
v_call: TRBV2; clone_size: NA; j_call: TRBJ2-7; d_call: NA; cdr3_nt: TGTGCCAGCAGTGAGAGACAGAGCTTCTACGAGCAGTACTTC; cdr3_aa: CASSERQSFYEQYF
v_call: TRBV7-9; clone_size: NA; j_call: TRBJ1-4; d_call: NA; cdr3_nt: TGTGCCAGCAGCCCAAGTACCACCGAAAAACTGTTTTTT; cdr3_aa: CASSPSTTEKLFF
v_call: TRBV6-5; clone_size: NA; j_call: TRBJ1-1; d_call: TRBD1; cdr3_nt: TGTGCCAGCAGTTACCTTGGGGGACAGGAAGCTTTCTTT; cdr3_aa: CASSYLGGQEAFF
v_call: TRBV7-3; clone_size: NA; j_call: TRBJ1-1; d_call: NA; cdr3_nt: TGTACCAGCAGCTTAGGGCTGAACACTGAAGCTTTCTTT; cdr3_aa: CTSSLGLNTEAFF
v_call: TRBV10-1; clone_size: once; j_call: TRBJ2-2; d_call: NA; cdr3_nt: TGCGCCAGCAGTGAGTTGGGGAACACCGGGGAGCTGTTTTTT; cdr3_aa: CASSELGNTGELFF
v_call: TRBV7-9; clone_size: NA; j_call: TRBJ1-1; d_call: TRBD1; cdr3_nt: TGTGCCAGCAGCCACGGTTTAGGGACAGGGGGGAACACTGAAGCTTTCTTT; cdr3_aa: CASSHGLGTGGNTEAFF
v_call: TRBV2; clone_size: once; j_call: TRBJ2-6; d_call: TRBD1; cdr3_nt: TGTGCCAGCAGAACAGGGGCCGGGGCCAACGTCCTGACTTTC; cdr3_aa: CASRTGAGANVLTF
v_call: TRBV10-1; clone_size: NA; j_call: TRBJ1-1; d_call: NA; cdr3_nt: TGCGCCAGCAGTGAGGGAGGACTAAAAGCTTTCTTT; cdr3_aa: CASSEGGLKAFF
v_call: TRBV18; clone_size: NA; j_call: TRBJ1-4; d_call: NA; cdr3_nt: TGTGCCAGCTCACCACTCCGCGGGGGGTCGACTAATGAAAAACTGTTTTTT; cdr3_aa: CASSPLRGGSTNEKLFF
v_call: TRBV2; clone_size: NA; j_call: TRBJ1-2; d_call: TRBD1; cdr3_nt: TGTGCCAGCAGTGACAGGACAGGGGGCTTCCTGTATGGCTACACCTTC; cdr3_aa: CASSDRTGGFLYGYTF
v_call: TRBV5-1; clone_size: NA; j_call: TRBJ2-7; d_call: TRBD2; cdr3_nt: TGCGCCAGCAGCTTGGATTTTAGCGGGACTTACGAGCAGTACTTC; cdr3_aa: CASSLDFSGTYEQYF
v_call: TRBV6-5; clone_size: NA; j_call: TRBJ2-5; d_call: NA; cdr3_nt: TGTGCCAGCAGTTACCGGCGGAGCGGGGAGACCCAGTACTTC; cdr3_aa: CASSYRRSGETQYF
v_call: TRBV6-1; clone_size: NA; j_call: TRBJ2-3; d_call: TRBD2; cdr3_nt: TGTGCCAGCACGGGCTCGCGGGGGGATACGCAGTATTTT; cdr3_aa: CASTGSRGDTQYF
v_call: TRBV25-1; clone_size: NA; j_call: TRBJ1-5; d_call: NA; cdr3_nt: TGTGCCAGCAGTGAAGGTTCCGGTCAGCCCCAGCATTTT; cdr3_aa: CASSEGSGQPQHF
v_call: TRBV19; clone_size: NA; j_call: TRBJ1-5; d_call: TRBD1; cdr3_nt: TGTGCCAGTAGTATAGAGGGACAGGGCTATCAGCCCCAGCATTTT; cdr3_aa: CASSIEGQGYQPQHF
v_call: TRBV25-1; clone_size: NA; j_call: TRBJ1-1; d_call: NA; cdr3_nt: TGTGCCAGCAGTGAATACCCGGACACTGAAGCTTTCTTT; cdr3_aa: CASSEYPDTEAFF
v_call: TRBV10-3; clone_size: NA; j_call: TRBJ2-3; d_call: NA; cdr3_nt: TGTGCCATCAGTGTGGCTAGCACAGATACGCAGTATTTT; cdr3_aa: CAISVASTDTQYF
v_call: TRBV28; clone_size: NA; j_call: TRBJ2-1; d_call: TRBD2; cdr3_nt: TGTGCCAGCAGGGATCAGGGAGGGCCTAAAGATGAGCAGTTCTTC; cdr3_aa: CASRDQGGPKDEQFF
v_call: TRBV21-1; clone_size: NA; j_call: TRBJ2-7; d_call: NA; cdr3_nt: TGTGCCAGCAGCCCCCCAGGGTACGAGCAGTACTTC; cdr3_aa: CASSPPGYEQYF
v_call: TRBV27; clone_size: NA; j_call: TRBJ1-1; d_call: NA; cdr3_nt: TGTGCCAGCAGTTTCCAAAGGGCTTCGAACACTGAAGCTTTCTTT; cdr3_aa: CASSFQRASNTEAFF
v_call: TRBV9; clone_size: NA; j_call: TRBJ2-7; d_call: NA; cdr3_nt: TGTGCCAGCAGCGTAGGGGTTTCCTCCTACGAGCAGTACTTC; cdr3_aa: CASSVGVSSYEQYF
v_call: TRBV9; clone_size: NA; j_call: TRBJ2-7; d_call: TRBD1; cdr3_nt: TGTGCCAGCAGCGTCCGGGACAGGGATTACGAGCAGTACTTC; cdr3_aa: CASSVRDRDYEQYF
v_call: TRBV15; clone_size: NA; j_call: TRBJ2-5; d_call: NA; cdr3_nt: TGTGCCACCGGGACTGGAGCTGGAGAGACCCAGTACTTC; cdr3_aa: CATGTGAGETQYF
v_call: TRBV5-4; clone_size: NA; j_call: TRBJ2-1; d_call: TRBD2; cdr3_nt: TGTGCCAGCAGCGTAACTAGCGGGGGTCACAATGAGCAGTTCTTC; cdr3_aa: CASSVTSGGHNEQFF
v_call: TRBV6-1; clone_size: NA; j_call: TRBJ1-1; d_call: NA; cdr3_nt: TGTGCCAGCAGTGAAGCTCAGAGGAACACTGAAGCTTTCTTT; cdr3_aa: CASSEAQRNTEAFF